Below are 29 T cell receptor beta chains sequenced from a single sample in a study of blood T cell repertoires in COVID-19. Assay: immunoSEQ multiplex PCR; the TCRdb copy retains only in-frame clones and omits some. The data show 200,000 to 250,000 clones, roughly nine tenths seen once. Sample: peripheral blood. The source of these receptors is a man aged 55 to 70 with acute or convalescent COVID-19.

This chain links TRBV29-1 with TRBJ2-7, with 11 bases aligning to TRBD2. CDR1 and CDR2 from the germline V gene are SQVTM and ANQGSEA. There are 14 residues in the CDR3. V was clipped by 6 bases and J by 6 bases; unmatched bases: 10. CDR3 in amino acids: CSVSLAGGPSEQYF. In DNA form, the CDR3 reads TGCAGCGTATCATTAGCGGGAGGGCCGAGCGAGCAGTACTTC.

The chain employs TRBV5-1 and TRBJ2-3, with 9 bases aligning to TRBD1. Trimming removed 0 bases from V and 0 bases from J; junction bases left unmatched: 2. Germline-derived CDR1 and CDR2 are SGHRS and YFSETQ. This CDR3 is built from 16 residues. The CDR3 loop reads CASSLVGTGSTDTQYF. CDR3 coding DNA: TGCGCCAGCAGCTTGGTGGGGACAGGGAGCACAGATACGCAGTATTTT.

The chain links TRBV19 to TRBJ1-1, with 7 bases matching TRBD1. This CDR3 region has 16 residues. Germline CDR1 reads LNHDA; CDR2 reads SQIVND (reference sequence). Trimming cost V 6 bases and J 0 bases; bases outside gene matches: 10. CDR3 region: CASREPGQRLNTEAFF. CDR3 bases: TGTGCCAGTAGAGAGCCGGGACAGCGATTGAACACTGAAGCTTTCTTT.

This sequence joins TRBV5-1 and TRBJ2-3, with a tentative D call TRBD2 (5 bases). V was cut by 0 bases and J by 6 bases, with 14 bases left in between. Per the germline V gene, CDR1 is SGHRS and CDR2 is YFSETQ. CDR3 length: 15 amino acids. The CDR3 is CASSLVALASDTQYF. CDR3 nucleotides: TGCGCCAGCAGCTTGGTTGCGCTAGCTTCGGATACGCAGTATTTT. The full variable domain, in which reference TRBV5-1 and TRBJ2-3 provide the parts outside the CDR3, is KAGVTQTPRYLIKTRGQQVTLSCSPISGHRSVSWYQQTPGQGLQFLFEYFSETQRNKGNFPGRFSGRQFSNSRSEMNVSTLELGDSALYLCASSLVALASDTQYFGPGTRLTVL.

The chain carries TRBV5-1 and TRBJ2-3; D remains ambiguous. Germline loops: CDR1 SGHRS, CDR2 YFSETQ. V was trimmed by 0 bases and J by 2 bases, leaving 4 bases between them. The CDR3 extends over 13 amino acids. CDR3 sequence reads: CASSLGLTDTQYF. Written as DNA, the CDR3 is TGCGCCAGCAGCTTGGGTCTCACAGATACGCAGTATTTT.

The gene calls are TRBV4-1 and TRBJ1-4; 8 nucleotides line up with TRBD1. V shed 1 base and J 3 bases; nucleotides not matched to a gene: 4. CDR1 is MGHRA and CDR2 is YSYEKL in the germline V gene. The CDR3 runs 16 residues. The CDR3 region is CASSQAQGAANEKLFF. DNA of the CDR3: TGCGCCAGCAGCCAAGCGCAGGGGGCAGCTAATGAAAAACTGTTTTTT.

This chain connects TRBV11-3 to TRBJ2-1; D unclear. The V end lost 5 bases, the J end lost 1 base, and 9 bases lay between the germline ends. Germline-derived CDR1 and CDR2 are SGHNT and YENEEA. The CDR3 contains 14 residues. The CDR3 region has the DNA TGTGCCAGCAGCCCCCTTTCGTCCTACAATGAGCAGTTCTTC. It is translated as CASSPLSSYNEQFF.

The chain combines TRBV7-2 with TRBJ2-7, with a possible D match to TRBD2 (7 bases). CDR1 SGHTA and CDR2 FQGNSA come from the germline V gene. CDR3 length equals 15 residues. Trimming pared 5 bases from V and 5 bases from J, leaving 19 bases between. The CDR3 region is CASSQYGGRFNEQYF. The CDR3 DNA reads TGTGCCAGCAGCCAATACGGGGGGCGCTTCAACGAGCAGTACTTC.

This chain connects TRBV3-1 (or the pseudogene TRBV3-2) to TRBJ2-3; 7 bases line up with TRBD2. Germline V gives CDR1 LGHDT, CDR2 YNNKEL (reference sequence). This CDR3 has 12 amino acids. Trimming at V came to 3 bases and at J to 6 bases, leaving 0 bases not matched to a gene. The CDR3 loop is CASSQGGDTQYF. Written as DNA, the CDR3 is TGTGCCAGCAGCCAGGGAGGGGATACGCAGTATTTT.

The chain's CDR3 is CAWRRPDRGLNTEAFF. The CDR3 bases are TGTGCCTGGAGAAGGCCGGACAGGGGTCTGAACACTGAAGCTTTCTTT. The V gene is TRBV30, the J gene TRBJ1-1, with TRBD1 identical over 9 bases. With 3 bases clipped from V and 0 bases from J, the junction kept 8 bases outside the gene matches. The germline V gene has CDR1 GTSNPN and CDR2 SVGIG (reference sequence). This CDR3 has 16 amino acids. Full variable domain (remainder filled in from reference TRBV30 and TRBJ1-1): SQTIHQWPATLVQPVGSPLSLECTVEGTSNPNLYWYRQAAGRGLQLLFYSVGIGQISSEVPQNLSASRPQDRQFILSSKKLLLSDSGFYLCAWRRPDRGLNTEAFFGQGTRLTVV.

The chain carries TRBV5-1 and TRBJ2-6; a possible D gene is TRBD1 (6 bases). Germline V gives CDR1 SGHRS, CDR2 YFSETQ. The V and J ends lost 3 bases and 0 bases respectively, with 10 bases between them. This CDR3 has 16 amino acids. CDR3 loop: CASSSTGNSGANVLTF. For the CDR3, the DNA is TGCGCCAGCAGCTCCACAGGGAACTCTGGGGCCAACGTCCTGACTTTC.

To note about this clone: Sequence at one end of the junction differs from germline and may be a read error. The chain combines TRBV12-3 or TRBV12-4 with TRBJ1-2, with D unclear. This CDR3 has 13 residues. The CDR3 protein is CASSLHLEWGYTF. The CDR3 DNA reads TGTGCCAGTAGTTTGCATCTGGAGTGGGGCTACACCTTC.

V and J are TRBV14 and TRBJ1-6; D call uncertain. Germline assignment: CDR1 SGHDN and CDR2 FVKESK. V lost 0 bases to trimming and J lost 7 bases, with 13 bases between them. This CDR3 region has 16 residues. The CDR3 sequence is CASSQDFPGSNSPLHF. The CDR3 DNA reads TGTGCCAGCAGCCAAGATTTCCCGGGGAGCAATTCACCCCTCCACTTT. Combining the CDR3 with reference TRBV14 and TRBJ1-6 gives the whole variable domain EAGVTQFPSHSVIEKGQTVTLRCDPISGHDNLYWYRRVMGKEIKFLLHFVKESKQDESGMPNNRFLAERTGGTYSTLKVQPAELEDSGVYFCASSQDFPGSNSPLHFGNGTRLTVT.

The CDR3 DNA sequence: TGTGCCAGCAGTTTCGACAGGGGGAGAGCCGGGGAGCTGTTTTTT. It is translated as CASSFDRGRAGELFF. The chain couples TRBV2 to TRBJ2-2, with 9 bases fitting TRBD1. The ends lost 5 bases at V and 6 bases at J; junction bases unmatched: 7. CDR1 and CDR2 from the germline V gene are SNHLY and FYNNEI. This CDR3 region has 15 residues.

The chain uses TRBV29-1 and TRBJ2-3; no reliable D call. The CDR3 has 12 amino acids. CDR1 SQVTM and CDR2 ANQGSEA come from the germline V gene. Deletions cut 3 bases from V and 0 bases from J, with 4 bases between. DNA of the CDR3: TGCAGCGTTGACGTTAGCACAGATACGCAGTATTTT. Protein sequence: CSVDVSTDTQYF.

The chain carries TRBV11-3 and TRBJ2-1, with D maybe TRBD2 (5 bases). Germline-derived CDR1 and CDR2 are SGHNT and YENEEA. The V gene lost 0 bases and the J gene lost 6 bases, with 9 bases spanning the gap. This CDR3 has 14 amino acids. The CDR3 sequence: CASSLESGFNEQFF. CDR3 DNA sequence: TGTGCCAGCAGCTTAGAGTCGGGGTTCAATGAGCAGTTCTTC.

The gene calls are TRBV5-8 and TRBJ2-5, with D unresolved. The CDR3 consists of 13 residues. Germline CDR1 and CDR2: SGHTS and YDEGEE. V was pared by 2 bases and J by 2 bases, with 7 bases between. Written as DNA, the CDR3 is TGTGCCAGCAGCTTTGACACTCAAGAGACCCAGTACTTC. It translates to CASSFDTQETQYF.

The chain links TRBV7-9 to TRBJ2-7; 9 positions agree with TRBD1. The CDR3 length is 15 residues. The germline V gene encodes CDR1 SEHNR and CDR2 FQNEAQ (reference sequence). The trim removed 3 bases at V and 1 base at J, leaving 4 bases unmatched. The CDR3 bases are TGTGCCAGCAGCTTTATGGGACAGGGATCCTACGAGCAGTACTTC. Translating gives CASSFMGQGSYEQYF.

V usage is TRBV11-2 and J usage is TRBJ1-1, with 7 bases matching TRBD1. Per the germline V gene, CDR1 is SGHAT and CDR2 is FQNNGV. J lost 1 base, V lost 5 bases, and 4 bases had no gene match. This CDR3 comprises 14 residues. The CDR3 protein is CASSPRGRNTEAFF. CDR3 DNA: TGTGCCAGCAGCCCCAGGGGGAGGAACACTGAAGCTTTCTTT.

The rearrangement joins TRBV30 to TRBJ2-2, with D unresolved. From germline, CDR1 is GTSNPN and CDR2 SVGIG (reference sequence). CDR3 length: 15 amino acids. Trimming removed 2 bases from V and 9 bases from J, with 19 bases in between. The CDR3 DNA reads TGTGCCTGGAGTCCCATTTCCGGGTCCCCCCGGGAGCTGTTTTTT. It specifies CAWSPISGSPRELFF.

J is TRBJ2-1 and V is TRBV24-1; perhaps TRBD1 as D (6 bases). CDR1 is KGHDR and CDR2 is SFDVKD in the germline V gene. This CDR3 has 15 amino acids. The V gene lost 0 bases and the J gene lost 4 bases, with 9 bases spanning the gap. The CDR3 is CATSDLKGDYNEQFF. The CDR3 bases are TGTGCCACCAGTGATTTGAAGGGGGATTACAATGAGCAGTTCTTC.

The J gene is TRBJ2-1, the V gene TRBV19; 7 bases are a match to TRBD2. CDR3 length: 15 residues. The germline gives CDR1 LNHDA, CDR2 SQIVND (reference sequence). V dropped 6 bases and J dropped 0; count of bases not matched to a gene: 5. The CDR3 coding sequence is TGTGCCAGTAGCCAGCGGGATGGCTCCTACAATGAGCAGTTCTTC. Translating gives CASSQRDGSYNEQFF.

The gene calls are TRBV27 and TRBJ2-7; D call uncertain. CDR1 and CDR2 (germline): MNHEY, SMNVEV (reference sequence). Between the trimmed V and J ends, which lost 4 bases and 3 bases, there was a span of 7 bases. This CDR3 is built from 12 residues. In nucleotides, the CDR3 is TGTGCCAGCAGTTGGAGTGGCTACGAGCAGTACTTC. It codes for CASSWSGYEQYF.

Points on this clone: One end of the junction fails to match germline, which may point to a read error. J is TRBJ2-1 and V is TRBV24-1; 7 bases agree with TRBD2. Germline CDR1 KGHDR, CDR2 SFDVKD. The CDR3 totals 17 residues. CDR3 nucleotides: TGTGCCACCAGTGACCCGGAGGTGGCGGGGGTCCACAAGGAGCAGTTCTTC. Translating it yields CATSDPEVAGVHKEQFF.

The rearrangement uses TRBV5-1 and TRBJ1-3; 7 positions agree with TRBD1. Germline V gene sequence: CDR1 SGHRS, CDR2 YFSETQ. Losses at the gene ends were 0 bases for V and 3 bases for J; bases not matched to a gene: 9. CDR3 length equals 17 residues. DNA for the CDR3: TGCGCCAGCAGCTTGGGGGTAGGGGGCAATTTTGGAAACACCATATATTTT. Amino acid sequence: CASSLGVGGNFGNTIYF. The variable domain in full, completed from reference TRBV5-1 and TRBJ1-3, reads KAGVTQTPRYLIKTRGQQVTLSCSPISGHRSVSWYQQTPGQGLQFLFEYFSETQRNKGNFPGRFSGRQFSNSRSEMNVSTLELGDSALYLCASSLGVGGNFGNTIYFGEGSWLTVV.

This clone showed up just once. The chain employs TRBV29-1 and TRBJ2-1, with a possible D match to TRBD2 (6 bases). From germline, CDR1 is SQVTM and CDR2 ANQGSEA. The length of the CDR3 is 11 residues. The CDR3 loop reads CRLAVYNEQFF. Here the CDR3 DNA reads TGCAGGTTAGCGGTTTACAATGAGCAGTTCTTC.

V gene TRBV28 combines with J gene TRBJ1-5, with D possibly TRBD1 on 5 matching bases. Trimming stripped 9 bases from V and 2 bases from J, with 14 bases between. Per germline, CDR1 MDHEN and CDR2 SYDVKM. This CDR3 comprises 14 residues. CDR3 sequence (DNA): TGTGCCAGTTTAGCAGGGATAGGCAATCAGCCCCAGCATTTT. Translation gives CASLAGIGNQPQHF.

This clone has only one observation. The V and J genes are TRBV7-2 and TRBJ1-2; TRBD1 agrees at 9 bases. In germline, CDR1 is SGHTA, CDR2 FQGNSA. Trimming cost V 1 base and J 8 bases; bases outside gene matches: 8. The CDR3 runs 15 residues. CDR3 nucleotide sequence: TGTGCCAGCAGCTTAGTGTCGGACAGGGGAGAAGGCTACACCTTC. It is translated as CASSLVSDRGEGYTF.

V gene TRBV10-2 combines with J gene TRBJ1-1; no definite D call. Trimming stripped 5 bases from V and 5 bases from J, with 6 bases between. Germline CDR1 WSHSY, CDR2 SAAADI. The CDR3 contains 11 residues. CDR3 sequence (DNA): TGCGCCAGCAGTCGGGAGACTGAAGCTTTCTTT. This codes for CASSRETEAFF.